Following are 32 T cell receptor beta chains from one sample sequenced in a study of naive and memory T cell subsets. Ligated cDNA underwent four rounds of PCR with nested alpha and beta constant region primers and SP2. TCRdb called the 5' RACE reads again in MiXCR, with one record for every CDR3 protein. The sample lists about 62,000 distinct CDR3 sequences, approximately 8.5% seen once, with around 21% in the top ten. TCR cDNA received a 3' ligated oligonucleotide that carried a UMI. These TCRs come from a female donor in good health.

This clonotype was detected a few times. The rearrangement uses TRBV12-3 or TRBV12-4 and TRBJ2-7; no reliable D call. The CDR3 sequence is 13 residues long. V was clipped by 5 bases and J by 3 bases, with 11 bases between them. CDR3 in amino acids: CASSPGSFYEQYF. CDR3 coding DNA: TGTGCCAGCAGTCCCGGCTCTTTCTACGAGCAGTACTTC.

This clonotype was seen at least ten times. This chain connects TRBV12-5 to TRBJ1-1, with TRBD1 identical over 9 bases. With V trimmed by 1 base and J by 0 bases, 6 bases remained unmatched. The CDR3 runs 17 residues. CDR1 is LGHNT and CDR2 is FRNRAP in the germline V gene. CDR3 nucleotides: TGTGCTAGTGGTTTGGACCTAGGACAGGGGTTGAACACTGAAGCTTTCTTT. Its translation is CASGLDLGQGLNTEAFF.

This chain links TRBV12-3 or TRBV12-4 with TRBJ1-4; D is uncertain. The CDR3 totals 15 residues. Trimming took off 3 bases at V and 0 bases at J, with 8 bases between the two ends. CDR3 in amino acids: CASSFRGTTNEKLFF. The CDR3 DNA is TGTGCCAGCAGTTTTCGGGGAACAACTAATGAAAAACTGTTTTTT.

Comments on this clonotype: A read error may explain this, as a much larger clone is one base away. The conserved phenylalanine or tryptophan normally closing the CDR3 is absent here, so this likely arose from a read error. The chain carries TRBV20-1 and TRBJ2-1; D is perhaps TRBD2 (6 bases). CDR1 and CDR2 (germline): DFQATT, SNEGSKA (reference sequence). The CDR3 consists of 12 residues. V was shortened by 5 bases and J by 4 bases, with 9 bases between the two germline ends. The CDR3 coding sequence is TGCAGTGCTGGGACTTATTACAATGAGCAGTTCTCC. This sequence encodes CSAGTYYNEQFS.

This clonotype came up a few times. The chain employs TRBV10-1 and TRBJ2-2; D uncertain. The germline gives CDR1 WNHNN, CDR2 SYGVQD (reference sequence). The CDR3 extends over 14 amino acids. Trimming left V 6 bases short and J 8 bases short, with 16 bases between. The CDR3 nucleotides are TGCGCCAGCAGCCCGAGGCGAGCTGGGGGGGAGCTGTTTTTT. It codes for CASSPRRAGGELFF.

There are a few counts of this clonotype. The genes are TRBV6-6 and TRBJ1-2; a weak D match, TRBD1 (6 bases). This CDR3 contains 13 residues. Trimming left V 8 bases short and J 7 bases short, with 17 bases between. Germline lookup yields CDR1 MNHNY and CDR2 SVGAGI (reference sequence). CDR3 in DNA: TGTGCCAGCGGGACGACAGGAGTTTTTGGCTACACCTTC. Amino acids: CASGTTGVFGYTF.

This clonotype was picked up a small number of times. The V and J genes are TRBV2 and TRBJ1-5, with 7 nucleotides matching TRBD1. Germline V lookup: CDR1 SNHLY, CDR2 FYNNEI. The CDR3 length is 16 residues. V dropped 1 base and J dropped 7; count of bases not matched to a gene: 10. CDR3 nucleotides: TGTGCCAGCAGTGAAGACCGAGACAGGGAGTACCAGCCCCAGCATTTT. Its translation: CASSEDRDREYQPQHF.

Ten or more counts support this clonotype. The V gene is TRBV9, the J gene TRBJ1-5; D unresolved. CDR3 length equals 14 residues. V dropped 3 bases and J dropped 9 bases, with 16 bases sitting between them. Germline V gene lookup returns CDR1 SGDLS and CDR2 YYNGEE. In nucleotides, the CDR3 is TGTGCCAGCAGCGCGGTTCGGGGAGGAGGGCCCCAGCATTTT. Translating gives CASSAVRGGGPQHF.

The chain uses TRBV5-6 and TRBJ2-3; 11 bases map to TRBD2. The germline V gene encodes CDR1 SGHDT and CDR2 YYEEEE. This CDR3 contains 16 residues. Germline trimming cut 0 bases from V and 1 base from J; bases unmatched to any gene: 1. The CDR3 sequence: CASSLELAGGTDTQYF. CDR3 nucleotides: TGTGCCAGCAGCTTGGAACTAGCGGGGGGCACAGATACGCAGTATTTT.

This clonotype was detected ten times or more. CDR3 bases: TGCGCCAGCAGCCAAGAGGGACGGAGCAATCAGCCCCAGCATTTT. Translated, it gives CASSQEGRSNQPQHF. The chain links TRBV4-1 to TRBJ1-5; weak D call: TRBD1 (5 bases). Germline CDR1 reads MGHRA; CDR2 reads YSYEKL. With 0 bases removed from V and 1 base from J, the gap between germline ends came to 7 bases. The length of the CDR3 is 15 residues.

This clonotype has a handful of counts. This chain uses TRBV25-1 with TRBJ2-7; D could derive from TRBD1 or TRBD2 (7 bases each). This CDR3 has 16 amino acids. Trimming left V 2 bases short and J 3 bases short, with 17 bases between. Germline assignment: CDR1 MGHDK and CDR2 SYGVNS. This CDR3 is CASSEGRGPSYYEQYF. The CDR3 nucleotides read TGTGCCAGCAGTGAAGGGAGGGGGCCGTCTTACTACGAGCAGTACTTC.

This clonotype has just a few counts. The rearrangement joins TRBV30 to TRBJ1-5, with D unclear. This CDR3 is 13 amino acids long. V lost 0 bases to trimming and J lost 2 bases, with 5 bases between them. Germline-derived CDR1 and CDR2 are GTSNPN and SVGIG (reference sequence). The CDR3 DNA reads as TGTGCCTGGAGTGTTCGGGGCAATCAGCCCCAGCATTTT. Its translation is CAWSVRGNQPQHF.

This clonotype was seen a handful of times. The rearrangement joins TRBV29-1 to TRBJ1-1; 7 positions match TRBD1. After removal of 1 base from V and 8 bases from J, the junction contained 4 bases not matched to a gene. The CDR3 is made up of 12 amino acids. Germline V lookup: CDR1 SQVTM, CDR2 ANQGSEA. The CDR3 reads CSVEGQGREAFF. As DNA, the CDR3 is TGCAGCGTTGAAGGACAGGGAAGAGAAGCTTTCTTT.

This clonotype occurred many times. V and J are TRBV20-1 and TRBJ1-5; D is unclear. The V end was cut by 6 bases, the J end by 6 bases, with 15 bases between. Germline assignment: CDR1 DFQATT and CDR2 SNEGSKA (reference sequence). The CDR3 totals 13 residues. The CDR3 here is CSAYPGGRQPQHF. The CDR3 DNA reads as TGCAGTGCGTACCCTGGAGGGCGTCAGCCCCAGCATTTT.

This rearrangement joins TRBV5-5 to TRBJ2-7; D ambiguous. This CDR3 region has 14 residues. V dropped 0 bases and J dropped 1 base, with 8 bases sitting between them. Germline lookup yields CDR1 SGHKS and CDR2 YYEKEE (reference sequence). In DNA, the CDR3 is TGTGCCAGCAGCTTGGGGGTCAGGTCCTACGAGCAGTACTTC. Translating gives CASSLGVRSYEQYF.

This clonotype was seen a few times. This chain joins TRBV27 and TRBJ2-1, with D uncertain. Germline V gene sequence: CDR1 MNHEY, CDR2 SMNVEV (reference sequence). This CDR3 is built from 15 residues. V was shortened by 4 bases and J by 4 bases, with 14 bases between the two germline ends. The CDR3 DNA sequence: TGTGCCAGCAGTTGGAAGAAGCTTTCGTACAATGAGCAGTTCTTC. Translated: CASSWKKLSYNEQFF.

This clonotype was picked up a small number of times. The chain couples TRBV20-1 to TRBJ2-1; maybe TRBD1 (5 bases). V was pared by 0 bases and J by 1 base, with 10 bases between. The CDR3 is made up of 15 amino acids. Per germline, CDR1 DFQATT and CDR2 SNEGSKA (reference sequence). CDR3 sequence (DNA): TGCAGTGCTAGAGAGACAGTTCTATCCTACAATGAGCAGTTCTTC. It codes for CSARETVLSYNEQFF.

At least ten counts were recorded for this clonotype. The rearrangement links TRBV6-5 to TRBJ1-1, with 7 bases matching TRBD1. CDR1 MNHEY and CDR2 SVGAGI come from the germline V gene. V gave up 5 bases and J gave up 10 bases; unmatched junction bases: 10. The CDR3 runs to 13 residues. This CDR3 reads CASSNTGVGGAFF. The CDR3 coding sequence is TGTGCCAGCAGTAATACAGGGGTAGGGGGAGCTTTCTTT.

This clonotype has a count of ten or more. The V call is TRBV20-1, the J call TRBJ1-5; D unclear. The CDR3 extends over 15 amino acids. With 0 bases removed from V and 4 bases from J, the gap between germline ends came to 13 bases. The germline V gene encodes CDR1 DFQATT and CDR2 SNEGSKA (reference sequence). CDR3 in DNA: TGCAGTGCTAGAGATATGAGCACTTTGAATCAGCCCCAGCATTTT. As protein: CSARDMSTLNQPQHF.

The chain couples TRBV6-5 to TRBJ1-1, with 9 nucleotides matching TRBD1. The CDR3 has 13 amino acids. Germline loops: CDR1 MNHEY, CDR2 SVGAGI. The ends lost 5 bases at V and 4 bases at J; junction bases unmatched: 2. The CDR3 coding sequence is TGTGCCAGCAGTGAGGACAGGGGCACTGAAGCTTTCTTT. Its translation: CASSEDRGTEAFF.

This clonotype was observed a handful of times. The CDR3 is CASNSIAGRSYNEQFF. The CDR3 nucleotides are TGTGCCAGCAATTCAATAGCGGGGCGCTCCTACAATGAGCAGTTCTTC. The chain joins TRBV12-3 or TRBV12-4 to TRBJ2-1, with 8 bases matching TRBD2. The CDR3 length is 16 residues. J lost 0 bases, V lost 7 bases, and 8 bases had no gene match.

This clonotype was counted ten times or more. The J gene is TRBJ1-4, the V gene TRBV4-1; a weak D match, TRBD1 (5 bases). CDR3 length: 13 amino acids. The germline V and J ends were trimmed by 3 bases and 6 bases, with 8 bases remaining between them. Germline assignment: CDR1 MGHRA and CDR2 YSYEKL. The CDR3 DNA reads TGCGCCAGCAGCCAGGGGCGCGATGAAAAACTGTTTTTT. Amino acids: CASSQGRDEKLFF.

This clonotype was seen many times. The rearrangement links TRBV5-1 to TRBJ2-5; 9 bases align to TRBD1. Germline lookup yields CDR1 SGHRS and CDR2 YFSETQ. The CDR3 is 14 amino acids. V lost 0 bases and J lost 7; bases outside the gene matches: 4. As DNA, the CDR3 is TGCGCCAGCAGCTTGGGGACAGGGGACGGGACCCAGTACTTC. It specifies CASSLGTGDGTQYF. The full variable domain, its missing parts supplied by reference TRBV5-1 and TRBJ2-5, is KAGVTQTPRYLIKTRGQQVTLSCSPISGHRSVSWYQQTPGQGLQFLFEYFSETQRNKGNFPGRFSGRQFSNSRSEMNVSTLELGDSALYLCASSLGTGDGTQYFGPGTRLLVL.

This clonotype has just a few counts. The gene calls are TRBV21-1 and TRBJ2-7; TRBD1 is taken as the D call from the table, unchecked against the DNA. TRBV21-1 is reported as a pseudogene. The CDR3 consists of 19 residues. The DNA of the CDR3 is TGTGCCAGCAGCTCGACAAGGGGACAGGGAGCACCAACCCACTACGAGCAGTACTTC. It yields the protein CASSSTRGQGAPTHYEQYF.

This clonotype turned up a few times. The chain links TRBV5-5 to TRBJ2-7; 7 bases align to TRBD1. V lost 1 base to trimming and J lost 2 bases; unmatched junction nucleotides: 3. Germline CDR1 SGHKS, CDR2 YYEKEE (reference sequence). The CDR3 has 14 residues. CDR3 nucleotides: TGTGCCAGCAGCTTGACAGGGGATACCTACGAGCAGTACTTC. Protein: CASSLTGDTYEQYF.

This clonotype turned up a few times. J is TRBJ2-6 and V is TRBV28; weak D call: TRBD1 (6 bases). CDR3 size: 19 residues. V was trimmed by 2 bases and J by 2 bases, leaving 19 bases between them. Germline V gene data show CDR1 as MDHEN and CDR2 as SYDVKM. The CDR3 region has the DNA TGTGCCAGCAGTTTAGGTATCGGGACATTGGGGACTGGGGCCAACGTCCTGACTTTC. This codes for CASSLGIGTLGTGANVLTF.

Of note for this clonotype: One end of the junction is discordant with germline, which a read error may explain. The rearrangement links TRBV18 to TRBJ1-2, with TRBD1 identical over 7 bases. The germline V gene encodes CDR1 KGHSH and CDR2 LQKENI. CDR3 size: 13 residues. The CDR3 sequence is CASSEGANYGDTF. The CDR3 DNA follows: TGTGCCAGCTCCGAGGGGGCTAACTATGGCGACACCTTC.

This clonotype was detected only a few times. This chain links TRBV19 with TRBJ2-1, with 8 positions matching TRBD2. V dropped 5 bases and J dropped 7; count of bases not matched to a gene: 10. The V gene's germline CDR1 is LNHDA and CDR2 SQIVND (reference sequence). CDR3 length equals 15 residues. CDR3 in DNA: TGTGCCAGTAGTTTGGGGACTAGGCGGAAGAATGAGCAGTTCTTC. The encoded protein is CASSLGTRRKNEQFF.

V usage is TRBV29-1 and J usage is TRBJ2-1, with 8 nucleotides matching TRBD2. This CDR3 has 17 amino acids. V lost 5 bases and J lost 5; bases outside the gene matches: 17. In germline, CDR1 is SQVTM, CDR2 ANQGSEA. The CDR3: CSVSVAGVRGGNNEQFF. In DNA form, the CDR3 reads TGCAGCGTTAGCGTAGCAGGGGTGCGCGGGGGGAACAATGAGCAGTTCTTC.

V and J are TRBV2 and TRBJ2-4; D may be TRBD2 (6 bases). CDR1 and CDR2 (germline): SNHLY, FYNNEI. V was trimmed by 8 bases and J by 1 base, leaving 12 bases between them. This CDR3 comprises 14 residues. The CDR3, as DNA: TGTGCCAGCCAAGGCGGGATGGCCAAAAACATTCAGTACTTC. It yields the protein CASQGGMAKNIQYF.

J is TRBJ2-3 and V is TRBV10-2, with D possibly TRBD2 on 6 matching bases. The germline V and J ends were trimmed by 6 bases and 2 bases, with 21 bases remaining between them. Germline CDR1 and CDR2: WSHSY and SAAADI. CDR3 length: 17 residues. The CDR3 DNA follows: TGCGCCAGCAGCCCCGGGTCAGCGGGTCGACACACAGATACGCAGTATTTT. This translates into CASSPGSAGRHTDTQYF.

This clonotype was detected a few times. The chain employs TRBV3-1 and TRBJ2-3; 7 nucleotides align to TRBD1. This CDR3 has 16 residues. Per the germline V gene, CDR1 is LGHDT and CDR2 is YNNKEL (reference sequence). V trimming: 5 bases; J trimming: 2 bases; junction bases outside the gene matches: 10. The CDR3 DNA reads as TGTGCCAGCAGCTTATCTGGACAGGCGACCACAGATACGCAGTATTTT. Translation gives CASSLSGQATTDTQYF.